Each of the 3 T cell receptor beta chains below was sequenced from the same sample in a study of cytomegalovirus exposure and HLA in healthy donors. Researchers ran the PCR with 60 Vbeta and 13 Jbeta primers. Assay used: immunoSEQ multiplex PCR; TCRdb lists only in-frame clones, some missing. Of hundreds of thousands of clones listed, around 73% were seen once; the top ten hold 3.8%. Sequenced: PBMCs. Receptors originate from a male donor in good health and CMV-seronegative.

The V and J genes are TRBV14 and TRBJ1-1, with D possibly matching TRBD1 (5 bases). Deletions cut 3 bases from V and 3 bases from J, with 14 bases between. CDR3 length: 15 amino acids. Germline V gene lookup returns CDR1 SGHDN and CDR2 FVKESK. CDR3 in amino acids: CASSHAKGIHTEAFF. CDR3 in DNA: TGTGCCAGCAGCCACGCGAAGGGGATCCACACTGAAGCTTTCTTT.

This chain uses TRBV6-6 with TRBJ2-7, with TRBD1 identical over 7 bases. CDR1 is MNHNY, CDR2 SVGAGI, per germline (reference sequence). V shed 6 bases and J 0 bases; nucleotides not matched to a gene: 11. The CDR3 length is 16 residues. Here the CDR3 reads CASSRPRAGGSYEQYF. The DNA for the CDR3 is TGTGCCAGCAGCCGCCCCAGGGCAGGGGGCTCCTACGAGCAGTACTTC.

The V gene is TRBV9, the J gene TRBJ2-7, with D possibly matching TRBD1 (6 bases). Germline lookup yields CDR1 SGDLS and CDR2 YYNGEE. V was clipped by 0 bases and J by 6 bases, with 13 bases between them. The CDR3 runs 14 residues. The CDR3 bases are TGTGCCAGCAGCGTAGATGGGGGCAGGGTCGAGCAGTACTTC. It encodes CASSVDGGRVEQYF.